The rows below give T cell receptor beta chains drawn from one sample of a study of shared clonotypes between healthy human individuals. Repertoires were generated with immunoSEQ multiplex PCR, while TCRdb's copy carries only in-frame clones and drops some. Among roughly 1,800,000 clones listed, about 94% were seen once. Sequenced: naive CD8+ T cells sorted from blood. These receptors all stem from a man aged 18 to 35 in good health. The CDR3 runs from the conserved cysteine through the conserved F or W. A D gene is named only where the DNA matches it firmly. Clone size appears in some rows only: once, few, many, or a class for an expanded clone.

V,D,size,J,CDR3,DNA
TRBV6-1,NA,NA,TRBJ1-3,CASSEMFGSGNTIYF,TGTGCCAGCAGTGAAATGTTCGGCTCTGGAAACACCATATATTTT
TRBV11-2,NA,NA,TRBJ1-1,CASSLNFGGWTEAFF,TGTGCCAGCAGCTTAAATTTCGGTGGGTGGACTGAAGCTTTCTTT
TRBV9,NA,NA,TRBJ2-1,CASSHPRDQPERYNEQFF,TGTGCCAGCAGCCACCCGCGGGACCAACCAGAGCGCTACAATGAGCAGTTCTTC
TRBV11-2,TRBD2,NA,TRBJ2-7,CASSDGGANSYEQYF,TGTGCCAGCAGCGACGGGGGGGCGAACTCCTACGAGCAGTACTTC
TRBV4-2,NA,NA,TRBJ2-7,CASSLPGVGEQYF,TGTGCCAGCAGCCTCCCGGGGGTGGGCGAGCAGTACTTC
TRBV27,TRBD2,NA,TRBJ2-1,CASSLLAGGTYNEQFF,TGTGCCAGCAGTTTATTAGCGGGGGGGACCTACAATGAGCAGTTCTTC
TRBV11-2,TRBD2,NA,TRBJ2-5,CASSLSGGSGETQYF,TGTGCCAGCAGCTTAAGCGGGGGAAGTGGAGAGACCCAGTACTTC
TRBV9,NA,NA,TRBJ1-3,CASSVAQSNTIYF,TGTGCCAGCAGCGTAGCCCAATCGAACACCATATATTTT
TRBV27,NA,NA,TRBJ2-7,CASSLGWGDSYEQYF,TGTGCCAGCAGTTTAGGGTGGGGGGACTCCTACGAGCAGTACTTC
TRBV7-9,NA,once,TRBJ2-5,CASSLDYPETQYF,TGTGCCAGCAGCTTGGACTACCCGGAGACCCAGTACTTC
TRBV10-3,TRBD1,NA,TRBJ1-3,CAISEPGQGNTIYF,TGTGCCATCAGTGAGCCGGGACAGGGAAACACCATATATTTT
TRBV5-1,NA,NA,TRBJ1-2,CASSPANPNYGYTF,TGCGCCAGCAGCCCGGCGAACCCAAACTATGGCTACACCTTC
TRBV2,NA,once,TRBJ2-1,CASSEIESSSYNEQFF,TGTGCCAGCAGTGAGATAGAATCGAGCTCCTACAATGAGCAGTTCTTC
TRBV10-2,NA,NA,TRBJ1-1,CASSGGSGTEAFF,TGCGCCAGCAGTGGGGGGTCGGGCACTGAAGCTTTCTTT
TRBV6-5,TRBD2,NA,TRBJ2-7,CASSTWTSGRREQYF,TGTGCCAGCAGTACCTGGACTAGCGGGAGAAGAGAGCAGTACTTC
TRBV27,NA,NA,TRBJ2-7,CASRTTGSGYEQYF,TGTGCCAGCAGGACGACAGGAAGCGGGTACGAGCAGTACTTC
TRBV4-1,TRBD1,NA,TRBJ2-1,CASSREDRGGDEQFF,TGCGCCAGCAGCCGGGAGGACAGGGGAGGGGATGAGCAGTTCTTC
TRBV2,NA,NA,TRBJ2-5,CASRSHEETQYF,TGTGCCAGCAGATCCCACGAGGAGACCCAGTACTTC
TRBV4-1,NA,NA,TRBJ2-7,CASSSNYEQYF,TGCGCCAGCAGCTCGAACTACGAGCAGTACTTC
TRBV28,NA,NA,TRBJ2-1,CASSLRGTAYNEQFF,TGTGCCAGCAGTTTGCGAGGGACCGCCTACAATGAGCAGTTCTTC
TRBV5-6,TRBD1,NA,TRBJ1-4,CASSQGQGGEKLFF,TGTGCCAGCAGCCAGGGACAGGGGGGTGAAAAACTGTTTTTT
TRBV19,TRBD1,NA,TRBJ2-7,CASSQGTGNYEQYF,TGTGCCAGTAGTCAAGGGACAGGGAACTACGAGCAGTACTTC
TRBV4-1,TRBD2,NA,TRBJ2-7,CASTPLAGGYEQYF,TGCGCCAGCACTCCTTTAGCGGGAGGCTACGAGCAGTACTTC
TRBV7-9,TRBD1,NA,TRBJ1-1,CASSAPDRENTEAFF,TGTGCCAGCAGCGCGCCGGACAGGGAAAACACTGAAGCTTTCTTT
TRBV5-4,NA,NA,TRBJ2-3,CASSLDYTQYF,TGTGCCAGCAGCTTGGACTATACGCAGTATTTT
TRBV9,NA,NA,TRBJ1-2,CASSVGGEGYGYTF,TGTGCCAGCAGCGTAGGAGGGGAAGGCTATGGCTACACCTTC
TRBV28,NA,once,TRBJ2-3,CASSLGIDSTDTQYF,TGTGCCAGCAGCCTCGGGATAGACAGCACAGATACGCAGTATTTT
TRBV4-1,NA,NA,TRBJ2-1,CASSQVHSYNEQFF,TGCGCCAGCAGTCAGGTCCACTCCTACAATGAGCAGTTCTTC
TRBV25-1,TRBD1,NA,TRBJ2-5,CASSVRQGYWETQYF,TGTGCCAGCAGTGTCCGACAGGGTTATTGGGAGACCCAGTACTTC
TRBV5-4,NA,NA,TRBJ1-1,CASSSGEGDEAFF,TGTGCCAGCAGCTCGGGGGAGGGGGATGAAGCTTTCTTT
TRBV9,NA,once,TRBJ2-7,CASSVEDTYEQYF,TGTGCCAGCAGCGTAGAGGATACCTACGAGCAGTACTTC
TRBV7-9,NA,NA,TRBJ1-1,CASSLIGNTEAFF,TGTGCCAGCAGCTTAATCGGAAACACTGAAGCTTTCTTT
TRBV5-6,NA,NA,TRBJ1-2,CASSLGENYGYTF,TGTGCCAGCAGCTTAGGGGAAAACTATGGCTACACCTTC
TRBV11-2,NA,NA,TRBJ1-4,CASSLPQGATNEKLFF,TGTGCCAGCAGCTTACCTCAGGGTGCAACTAATGAAAAACTGTTTTTT
TRBV4-1,TRBD2,NA,TRBJ2-7,CASSQDSPLGLAGAYEQYF,TGCGCCAGCAGCCAAGACTCTCCGTTGGGACTAGCGGGAGCCTACGAGCAGTACTTC
TRBV5-1,NA,NA,TRBJ1-2,CASSKGYGYTF,TGCGCCAGCAGCAAAGGTTATGGCTACACCTTC
TRBV4-3,NA,once,TRBJ2-7,CASSQSATTYEQYF,TGCGCCAGCAGCCAGTCCGCCACGACCTACGAGCAGTACTTC
TRBV27,NA,NA,TRBJ1-5,CASSLRQAYNQPQHF,TGTGCCAGCAGTTTGCGCCAGGCGTACAATCAGCCCCAGCATTTT
TRBV30,TRBD1,NA,TRBJ2-7,CAWSGPRGAGGPYEQYF,TGTGCCTGGAGTGGCCCCCGAGGGGCAGGGGGACCCTACGAGCAGTACTTC
TRBV30,NA,NA,TRBJ2-2,CAWHHTGELFF,TGTGCCTGGCACCACACCGGGGAGCTGTTTTTT
TRBV7-6,NA,NA,TRBJ1-2,CASSLAGGDGYTF,TGTGCCAGCAGCTTAGCTGGGGGCGATGGCTACACCTTC
TRBV6-6,NA,NA,TRBJ2-3,CASSPGPRATDTQYF,TGTGCCAGCAGCCCGGGGCCCAGGGCCACAGATACGCAGTATTTT
TRBV4-1,TRBD1,NA,TRBJ2-7,CASSPHPPGQGSYEQYF,TGCGCCAGCAGCCCGCACCCCCCGGGACAGGGCTCCTACGAGCAGTACTTC
TRBV5-1,NA,NA,TRBJ2-7,CASSLGGSSYEQYF,TGCGCCAGCAGCTTGGGTGGTTCCTCCTACGAGCAGTACTTC
TRBV11-2,NA,NA,TRBJ1-1,CASSLVHSVEEAFF,TGTGCCAGCAGCTTAGTTCATTCGGTGGAGGAAGCTTTCTTT
TRBV30,TRBD2,NA,TRBJ2-5,CAWETSGRPTQYF,TGTGCCTGGGAGACTAGCGGGAGGCCAACCCAGTACTTC
TRBV13,TRBD1,once,TRBJ2-7,CASSSRTGAYEQYF,TGTGCCAGCAGCTCCCGGACAGGAGCCTACGAGCAGTACTTC
TRBV19,TRBD2,NA,TRBJ2-7,CASSMGTSGSFYEQYF,TGTGCCAGTAGTATGGGGACTAGCGGGAGCTTTTACGAGCAGTACTTC
TRBV14,TRBD2,NA,TRBJ2-1,CASSQAGGGRSEQFF,TGTGCCAGCAGCCAAGCCGGCGGCGGGAGAAGTGAGCAGTTCTTC
TRBV28,TRBD1,once,TRBJ2-1,CASSLKGANEQFF,TGTGCCAGCAGTCTCAAGGGGGCCAATGAGCAGTTCTTC